Following are 4 T cell receptor beta chains from one sample sequenced in a study of blood T cell repertoires in COVID-19. Clones were read by immunoSEQ multiplex PCR, and TCRdb kept only the in-frame ones, dropping some. Among over 120,000 clones listed, roughly 80% were seen once. Specimen: peripheral blood. All receptors derive from a man aged 70-80 years who had recovered from COVID-19.

In this sample, this clone turned up a few times. The chain has TRBV6-6 and TRBJ1-3; D is possibly TRBD1 (5 bases). The V end lost 6 bases, the J end lost 0 bases, and 12 bases lay between the germline ends. The CDR3 runs 15 residues. Germline CDR1 and CDR2: MNHNY and SVGAGI (reference sequence). CDR3 in amino acids: CASSSGLISGNTIYF. DNA for the CDR3: TGTGCCAGCAGCTCGGGACTGATCTCTGGAAACACCATATATTTT.

This clone occurred once. This chain uses TRBV10-1 with TRBJ2-1; the match to TRBD2 covers 7 bases. The CDR3 contains 15 residues. Germline CDR1 is WNHNN and CDR2 is SYGVQD (reference sequence). The V segment lost 5 bases and the J segment 1 base; nucleotides outside the gene matches: 5. This chain's CDR3 is CASSPGGWSYNEQFF. As DNA, the CDR3 is TGCGCCAGCAGTCCCGGGGGGTGGTCCTACAATGAGCAGTTCTTC.

The chain has TRBV27 and TRBJ2-5; 9 nucleotides agree with TRBD1. This CDR3 has 14 amino acids. The trim removed 5 bases at V and 5 bases at J, leaving 6 bases unmatched. CDR1 is MNHEY, CDR2 SMNVEV, per germline (reference sequence). The CDR3 spells CASSHRGRGETQYF. DNA of the CDR3: TGTGCCAGCAGTCACAGGGGGCGCGGGGAGACCCAGTACTTC.

This clone was found once. The CDR3 loop reads CASSFFGGNEQYF. DNA for the CDR3: TGTGCCAGCAGTTTCTTTGGGGGGAACGAGCAGTACTTC. The chain has TRBV27 and TRBJ2-7, with D possibly matching TRBD2 (6 bases). V was trimmed by 3 bases and J by 5 bases, leaving 11 bases between them. CDR3 length equals 13 residues. Germline V gene sequence: CDR1 MNHEY, CDR2 SMNVEV (reference sequence).